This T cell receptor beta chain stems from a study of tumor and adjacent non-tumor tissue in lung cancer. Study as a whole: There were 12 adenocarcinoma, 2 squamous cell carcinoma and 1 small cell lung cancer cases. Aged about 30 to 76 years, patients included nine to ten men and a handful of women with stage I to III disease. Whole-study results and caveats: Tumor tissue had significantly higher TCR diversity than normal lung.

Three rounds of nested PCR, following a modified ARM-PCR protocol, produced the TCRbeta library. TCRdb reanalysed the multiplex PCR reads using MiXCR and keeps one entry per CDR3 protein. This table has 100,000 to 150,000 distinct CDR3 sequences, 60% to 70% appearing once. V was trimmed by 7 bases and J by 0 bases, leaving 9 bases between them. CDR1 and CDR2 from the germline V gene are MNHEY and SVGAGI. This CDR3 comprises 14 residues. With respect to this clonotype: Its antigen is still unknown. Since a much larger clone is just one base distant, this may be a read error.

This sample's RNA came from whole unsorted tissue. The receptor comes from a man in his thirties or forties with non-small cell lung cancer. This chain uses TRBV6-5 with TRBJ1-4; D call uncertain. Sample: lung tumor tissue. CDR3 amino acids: CASMGIATNEKLFF. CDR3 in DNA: TGTGCCAGCATGGGGATTGCAACTAATGAAAAACTGTTTTTT.